This T cell receptor beta chain stems from a study of regulatory T cells in long-lasting Graves disease. Study background: Graves' patients diagnosed newly had used antithyroid drugs under 3 months. Points from the study as a whole: Persistent disease exhibited a predilection for TRBV28, TRBJ1-2 and TRBJ2-5.

The sample holds many counts of this clonotype. The antigen is not known. According to the study, TCR beta libraries were built with iRepertoire HTBI primers and CDR3-region Arm-PCR. TCRdb re-called the multiplex PCR reads with MiXCR, one entry per CDR3 protein. The top ten hold 15% to 20% of the sample, which has a few hundred thousand distinct CDR3 sequences, about 11% seen once. The CDR3 contains 14 residues. With 1 base clipped from V and 8 bases from J, the junction kept 5 bases outside the gene matches. Germline-derived CDR1 and CDR2 are LGHNA and YSLEER. Regarding time point: newly diagnosed GD, antithyroid drugs for less than 3 months. With RNA extracted from PBMCs as input, the TCR library was made. The same specimen was also included in a second study, on T cells in Graves' hyperthyroidism and ophthalmopathy. Per that paper: Most thyroid-expanded clonotypes above 0.001 were also found in blood. A 13 V-J model separated ophthalmopathy from stable hyperthyroidism.

J is TRBJ2-1 and V is TRBV4-3; 7 bases line up with TRBD2. The sample in question was peripheral blood mononuclear cells (PBMCs), obtained at new diagnosis, from a patient treated with antithyroid drugs. This TCR was sampled from a woman younger than 30 with Graves disease. CDR3 coding DNA: TGCGCCAGCAGCCAAGGGGTGGGGGGGGATGAGCAGTTCTTC. Translated: CASSQGVGGDEQFF.